Presented here are 10 T cell receptor beta chains from one specimen sequenced in a study of T cells in Graves' hyperthyroidism and ophthalmopathy. Authors of the study amplified TCR beta CDR3 regions from RNA transcripts. First-round RT-PCR targeting the TCR CDR3 was performed with the HTBI primer set. TCRdb used MiXCR to reprocess the multiplex PCR reads, holding one entry per CDR3 protein. The sample has about 840,000 distinct CDR3 sequences, roughly 40% seen once. The sequenced sample consisted of blood. The receptor set was obtained from a man aged 18 to 29 with Graves' hyperthyroidism.

The V and J genes are TRBV7-7 and TRBJ2-7, with 10 bases aligning to TRBD2. Germline lookup yields CDR1 SSHAT and CDR2 FNYEAQ (reference sequence). The length of the CDR3 is 14 residues. The CDR3 region is CARQLAGSSYEQYF. The CDR3, as DNA: TGTGCTAGACAACTAGCGGGGAGCTCCTACGAGCAGTACTTC.

This clonotype was observed a handful of times. Its ends do not fully match the called genes, so a read error is possible. The CDR3 region is CASSADHLSYEQYF. The CDR3, as DNA: TGCGCCAGCAGCGCAGACCACCTCTCCTACGAGCAGTACTTC. This chain joins TRBV7-9 and TRBJ2-7, with no clear D. The CDR3 is made up of 14 amino acids. The germline V gene has CDR1 SEHNR and CDR2 FQNEAQ (reference sequence).

The rearrangement links TRBV5-1 to TRBJ1-4; 7 nucleotides align to TRBD1. CDR3 size: 16 residues. The germline gives CDR1 SGHRS, CDR2 YFSETQ. After removal of 1 base from V and 8 bases from J, the junction contained 11 bases not matched to a gene. The CDR3, as DNA: TGCGCCAGCAGCTTGAGTTTAAGGGGGCCTGGAGAAAAACTGTTTTTT. This encodes CASSLSLRGPGEKLFF.

For the CDR3, the DNA is TGCGCCAGCAGCCCCCTTCTCCGCAGGGCGGCGCACACTGAAGCTTTCTTT. Encoded protein: CASSPLLRRAAHTEAFF. This chain connects TRBV5-1 to TRBJ1-1; tentative D call: TRBD1 (5 bases). The CDR3 loop spans 17 amino acids. Germline assignment: CDR1 SGHRS and CDR2 YFSETQ. Trimming left V 4 bases short and J 3 bases short, with 22 bases between.

This clonotype was counted ten times or more. The chain links TRBV5-4 to TRBJ1-1; perhaps TRBD1 as D (6 bases). This CDR3 comprises 14 residues. Germline lookup yields CDR1 SGHNT and CDR2 YYREEE (reference sequence). V was clipped by 3 bases and J by 5 bases, with 14 bases between them. The CDR3 region is CASSWEIQGTEAFF. The CDR3, as DNA: TGTGCCAGCAGCTGGGAGATACAGGGAACTGAAGCTTTCTTT. Looking up the rest from reference TRBV5-4 and TRBJ1-1 gives the full variable domain: ETGVTQSPTHLIKTRGQQVTLRCSSQSGHNTVSWYQQALGQGPQFIFQYYREEENGRGNFPPRFSGLQFPNYSSELNVNALELDDSALYLCASSWEIQGTEAFFGQGTRLTVV.

The rearrangement links TRBV3-1 to TRBJ2-2; D possibly corresponds to TRBD2 (6 bases). The CDR3 has 13 amino acids. Germline lookup yields CDR1 LGHDT and CDR2 YNNKEL (reference sequence). V dropped 1 base and J dropped 7 bases, with 7 bases sitting between them. CDR3 sequence reads: CASSQGLVGELFF. CDR3 sequence (DNA): TGTGCCAGCAGCCAAGGACTAGTCGGGGAGCTGTTTTTT.

J is TRBJ2-2 and V is TRBV12-3 or TRBV12-4, with TRBD2 identical over 7 bases. The junction had 4 bases not matched to a gene; V was cut back by 6 bases and J by 3 bases. The CDR3 has 14 amino acids. The chain's CDR3 is CASRTLADTGELFF. The CDR3 nucleotides read TGTGCCAGCAGGACCCTAGCGGACACCGGGGAGCTGTTTTTT.

Worth noting for this clonotype: This clone may be a read error of a much larger clone one base away. V usage is TRBV12-3 or TRBV12-4 and J usage is TRBJ2-5, with D possibly being TRBD1 (5 bases). Trimming left V 6 bases short and J 4 bases short, with 18 bases between. The CDR3 is made up of 15 amino acids. In DNA, the CDR3 is TGTGCCAGCAGCTTCCTACTGGCAGGGTCAGAGACCCAGTACTTC. Translated: CASSFLLAGSETQYF.

This clonotype was found a few times. The chain combines TRBV4-1 with TRBJ1-1; D gene uncertain. Germline V gene data show CDR1 as MGHRA and CDR2 as YSYEKL. V was cut by 2 bases and J by 1 base, with 5 bases left in between. There are 13 residues in the CDR3. CDR3 amino acids: CASSQKWNTEAFF. CDR3 nucleotides: TGCGCCAGCAGCCAAAAATGGAACACTGAAGCTTTCTTT.

Comment on this clonotype: Given the absence of the conserved phenylalanine or tryptophan at the CDR3 end, a read error is likely. This chain connects TRBV7-2 to TRBJ1-2; a weak D match, TRBD1 (6 bases). CDR3 length: 16 amino acids. Germline V gene sequence: CDR1 SGHTA, CDR2 FQGNSA. Trimming removed 5 bases from V and 0 bases from J, with 16 bases in between. This chain's CDR3 is CASSQRQVNTNYGYTL. CDR3 in DNA: TGTGCCAGCAGCCAGCGACAGGTCAACACTAACTATGGCTACACCCTC.